This T cell receptor beta chain was captured by sequencing in a study of cytomegalovirus exposure and HLA in healthy donors. Study-level information: Caucasian-associated ancestry cluster membership applied to about 77% of 398 genotyped donors.

Germline V gene lookup returns CDR1 MNHNS and CDR2 SASEGT. The CDR3 has 15 residues. Trimming shortened V by 7 bases and J by 6 bases, and 18 bases separated the two germline ends. PCR amplification relied on 60 Vbeta primers (plus 13 Jbeta primers). The repertoire was sequenced with immunoSEQ multiplex PCR; TCRdb's copy has only in-frame clones and lacks some. The sample yields 70,000 to 100,000 clones, of which the top ten take up more than 5.5%. This chain joins TRBV6-1 and TRBJ2-2, with D possibly matching TRBD1 (6 bases). This TCR was recovered from a girl between 10 and 17 years old in good health and CMV-seropositive. The sample was PBMCs. The CDR3 bases are TGTGCCAGCACCCCACCGTACAGGGAGTCCGGGGAGCTGTTTTTT. Its protein is CASTPPYRESGELFF.